The source of this T cell receptor (beta chain) is a study of cytomegalovirus exposure and HLA in healthy donors. The study, taken as a whole, reports: Specificity of three CMV-associated chains for CMV antigens was verified in vitro. A later analysis found first-cohort TCR clusters tended to co-occur in the 120 or so validation repertoires. The study listed 164 cytomegalovirus-associated TCR beta chains. Most sequenced TCRs were rare (though some public TCRs occurred in many donors).

Per the germline V gene, CDR1 is GTSNPN and CDR2 is SVGIG (reference sequence). V gave up 2 bases and J gave up 9 bases, with 14 bases separating them. The CDR3 runs to 14 residues. Sequencing used immunoSEQ multiplex PCR; TCRdb keeps in-frame clones, though not all of them. The data show 140,000 to 150,000 clones, approximately 90% seen once. As for this clone: What it binds is unknown.

What was sequenced was PBMCs. The clonotype was recovered from a man aged 18 to 29 in good health and CMV-seronegative. The V call is TRBV30, the J call TRBJ1-6; the D gene is possibly TRBD1 (6 bases). The CDR3 loop is CAWSPAGVGSPLHF. Written as DNA, the CDR3 is TGTGCCTGGAGTCCGGCAGGGGTAGGTTCACCCCTCCACTTT.